A single sample is the source of the 28 T cell receptor beta chains below, sequenced in a study of blood T cell repertoires in COVID-19. Sequenced by immunoSEQ multiplex PCR; TCRdb stores in-frame clones only, minus some. The sample lists roughly 350,000 clones, 88% seen once, with about 3.9% in the top ten. Material for sequencing was peripheral blood. These receptors were obtained from a woman aged 45-60 years with active or convalescent COVID-19.

The chain uses TRBV5-5 and TRBJ1-1; TRBD1 might be the D (6 bases). The germline CDR1 and CDR2 sequences are SGHKS and YYEKEE (reference sequence). Trimming stripped 4 bases from V and 5 bases from J, with 21 bases between. The CDR3 consists of 16 residues. CDR3 DNA sequence: TGTGCCAGCAGCCTCTTCGGGGGGCATCTGAGAACTGAAGCTTTCTTT. Translation: CASSLFGGHLRTEAFF.

The chain joins TRBV11-2 to TRBJ2-5, with 8 bases aligning to TRBD2. J lost 2 bases, V lost 5 bases, and 4 bases had no gene match. The CDR3 extends over 14 amino acids. Germline V gives CDR1 SGHAT, CDR2 FQNNGV. As DNA, the CDR3 is TGTGCCAGCAGCCGGACTAGCCATCAAGAGACCCAGTACTTC. Its translation: CASSRTSHQETQYF.

In DNA, the CDR3 is TGCGCCAGCAGCCGAGGGACTAGCCAATCCTACAATGAGCAGTTCTTC. Translating it yields CASSRGTSQSYNEQFF. The chain is built from TRBV4-1 and TRBJ2-1; 9 nucleotides line up with TRBD2. The J segment lost 1 base and the V segment lost 4 bases, leaving 5 bases of the junction unmatched. Looked up from germline, CDR1 is MGHRA and CDR2 is YSYEKL. CDR3 size: 16 residues.

The chain has TRBV19 and TRBJ2-1; D is possibly TRBD2 (7 bases). Germline CDR1 reads LNHDA; CDR2 reads SQIVND (reference sequence). The CDR3 is 19 amino acids. Trimming shortened V by 5 bases and J by 0 bases, and 23 bases separated the two germline ends. The CDR3 region is CASSPFPGGGLSSYNEQFF. Here the CDR3 DNA reads TGTGCCAGTAGTCCCTTCCCGGGCGGGGGCCTTAGCTCCTACAATGAGCAGTTCTTC.

The DNA of the CDR3 is TGTGCCAGCAGCTTCAGTATCAATCAGCCCCAGCATTTT. This translates into CASSFSINQPQHF. The genes are TRBV12-3 or TRBV12-4 and TRBJ1-5; D call uncertain. The V end lost 6 bases, the J end lost 3 bases, and 9 bases lay between the germline ends. The CDR3 runs 13 residues.

The V and J genes are TRBV7-8 and TRBJ2-1, with D possibly TRBD2 on 6 matching bases. Trimming took off 3 bases at V and 0 bases at J, with 15 bases between the two ends. Germline-derived CDR1 and CDR2 are SGHVS and FQNEAQ. The CDR3 contains 17 residues. The CDR3 loop is CASSFGYSGRSYNEQFF. As DNA, the CDR3 is TGTGCCAGCAGCTTCGGGTATAGCGGCCGCTCCTACAATGAGCAGTTCTTC.

The V call is TRBV14, the J call TRBJ2-2; D gene uncertain. Trimming pared 6 bases from V and 0 bases from J, leaving 14 bases between. CDR3 length equals 16 residues. Per germline, CDR1 SGHDN and CDR2 FVKESK. The CDR3 is CASRAEVSSNTGELFF. CDR3 nucleotides: TGTGCCAGCAGAGCTGAAGTGAGTTCGAACACCGGGGAGCTGTTTTTT. Combining the CDR3 with reference TRBV14 and TRBJ2-2 gives the whole variable domain EAGVTQFPSHSVIEKGQTVTLRCDPISGHDNLYWYRRVMGKEIKFLLHFVKESKQDESGMPNNRFLAERTGGTYSTLKVQPAELEDSGVYFCASRAEVSSNTGELFFGEGSRLTVL.

The chain recombines TRBV30 with TRBJ2-7; tentative D call: TRBD2 (5 bases). The CDR3 loop spans 13 amino acids. The V and J ends lost 3 bases and 0 bases respectively, with 9 bases between them. CDR1 GTSNPN and CDR2 SVGIG come from the germline V gene (reference sequence). Here the CDR3 reads CAWSGELSYEQYF. The CDR3 DNA sequence: TGTGCCTGGAGCGGGGAACTCTCCTACGAGCAGTACTTC.

This rearrangement joins TRBV3-1 (or the pseudogene TRBV3-2) to TRBJ1-6, with D unclear. The V gene's germline CDR1 is LGHDT and CDR2 YNNKEL (reference sequence). The CDR3 runs 15 residues. Trimming stripped 3 bases from V and 5 bases from J, with 11 bases between. The CDR3, as DNA: TGTGCCAGCAGCCATTCTGGACTCAATAATTCACCCCTCCACTTT. This encodes CASSHSGLNNSPLHF.

CDR3 region: CASSPGTGTVGYTF. CDR3 nucleotides: TGCGCCAGCAGCCCGGGGACAGGGACGGTTGGCTACACCTTC. The chain uses TRBV5-1 and TRBJ1-2; TRBD1 matches 9 bases. The V gene's germline CDR1 is SGHRS and CDR2 YFSETQ. CDR3 length equals 14 residues. The J segment lost 7 bases and the V segment lost 4 bases, leaving 8 bases of the junction unmatched.

The chain has TRBV4-1 and TRBJ2-7; the match to TRBD1 covers 9 bases. This CDR3 is built from 15 residues. J gave up 6 bases and V 1 base, and 7 bases lay outside the gene matches. Germline CDR1 MGHRA, CDR2 YSYEKL. For the CDR3, the DNA is TGCGCCAGCAGCCAAGTGGCGGGACAGGGATTCGAGCAGTACTTC. As protein: CASSQVAGQGFEQYF.

The chain links TRBV28 to TRBJ2-1; 12 nucleotides align to TRBD2. The junction had 17 bases not matched to a gene; V was cut back by 2 bases and J by 9 bases. This CDR3 is built from 19 residues. Germline lookup yields CDR1 MDHEN and CDR2 SYDVKM. The CDR3 DNA reads as TGTGCCAGCAGTTTACGCCGTTGGACTAGCGGGGAGGAGGTAGGTGAGCAGTTCTTC. Protein: CASSLRRWTSGEEVGEQFF.

The V call is TRBV9, the J call TRBJ2-2; 12 positions match TRBD2. This CDR3 has 16 residues. The junction had 6 bases not matched to a gene; V was cut back by 3 bases and J by 6 bases. Per the germline V gene, CDR1 is SGDLS and CDR2 is YYNGEE. The CDR3 DNA reads TGTGCCAGCAGCGCCTCTAGCGGGAGGGCCTCCGGGGAGCTGTTTTTT. As protein: CASSASSGRASGELFF.

The chain recombines TRBV21-1 with TRBJ1-6; the DNA was not used to check the table's D call, TRBD1. TRBV21-1 is listed as a pseudogene. The CDR3 sequence is 19 residues long. The DNA of the CDR3 is TGTGCCAGCAGCAGCTGGGGACAGGCATCGGCTTTTGATCATCGACCCCTCCACTTT. Protein: CASSSWGQASAFDHRPLHF.

The chain combines TRBV15 with TRBJ2-1; perhaps TRBD2 as D (5 bases). The CDR3 spans 15 residues. Trimming removed 1 base at V and 8 bases at J, with 15 bases between. CDR1 LNHNV and CDR2 YYDKDF come from the germline V gene (reference sequence). The DNA for the CDR3 is TGTGCCACCAGCAGAGCCGACGGGAATGTGTATGAGCAGTTCTTC. This sequence encodes CATSRADGNVYEQFF. The whole variable domain, filled in from reference TRBV15 and TRBJ2-1, reads DAMVIQNPRYQVTQFGKPVTLSCSQTLNHNVMYWYQQKSSQAPKLLFHYYDKDFNNEADTPDNFQSRRPNTSFCFLDIRSPGLGDTAMYLCATSRADGNVYEQFFGPGTRLTVL.

This chain's CDR3 is CASSLVGGANTEAFF. For the CDR3, the DNA is TGTGCCAGCAGTTTAGTGGGGGGGGCGAACACTGAAGCTTTCTTT. The chain combines TRBV28 with TRBJ1-1; TRBD1 might be the D (6 bases). CDR1 and CDR2 from the germline V gene are MDHEN and SYDVKM. The germline V and J ends were trimmed by 2 bases and 1 base, with 11 bases remaining between them. The CDR3 sequence is 15 residues long.

The sample holds one count of this clone. The chain joins TRBV5-1 to TRBJ1-6; the D is unclear. The CDR3 has 13 residues. The V gene lost 7 bases and the J gene lost 6 bases, with 11 bases spanning the gap. Per the germline V gene, CDR1 is SGHRS and CDR2 is YFSETQ. CDR3: CASGQDGNSPLHF. For the CDR3, the DNA is TGCGCCAGCGGGCAAGACGGTAATTCACCCCTCCACTTT.

V is TRBV27 and J is TRBJ1-1, with TRBD1 as a possible D gene (5 bases). CDR3 size: 11 residues. V was cut by 4 bases and J by 11 bases, with 11 bases left in between. CDR1 is MNHEY, CDR2 SMNVEV, per germline (reference sequence). The CDR3 DNA sequence: TGTGCCAGCAGTTGGGGCCGCTCGGCTTTCTTT. This translates into CASSWGRSAFF.

The chain combines TRBV6-5 with TRBJ1-6; weak D call: TRBD1 (6 bases). V was clipped by 6 bases and J by 9 bases, with 18 bases between them. CDR1 is MNHEY and CDR2 is SVGAGI in the germline V gene. The CDR3 sequence is 15 residues long. CDR3 sequence reads: CASSPTGGASSPLHF. DNA for the CDR3: TGTGCCAGCAGCCCCACGGGGGGGGCTAGTTCACCCCTCCACTTT.

The CDR3 bases are TGTGCCAGCAGCATTGACAGAGCCTACGAGCAGTACTTC. Translating gives CASSIDRAYEQYF. V and J are TRBV6-2 or TRBV6-3 and TRBJ2-7, with D possibly TRBD1 on 5 matching bases. Germline values: CDR1 MNHEY, CDR2 SVGEGT. V gave up 6 bases and J gave up 2 bases, with 11 bases separating them. The CDR3 covers 13 residues.

The rearrangement uses TRBV5-1 and TRBJ2-7; 9 nucleotides align to TRBD1. Trimming at V came to 4 bases and at J to 3 bases, leaving 8 bases not matched to a gene. This CDR3 contains 15 residues. Germline CDR1 SGHRS, CDR2 YFSETQ. CDR3 sequence reads: CASSPNRDRVYEQYF. The CDR3 nucleotides are TGCGCCAGCAGCCCAAACCGGGACAGGGTCTACGAGCAGTACTTC.

This chain's CDR3 is CASRIAGGRTGELFF. For the CDR3, the DNA is TGCGCCAGCAGGATAGCGGGAGGTAGAACCGGGGAGCTGTTTTTT. The chain employs TRBV5-1 and TRBJ2-2; 10 bases map to TRBD2. The CDR3 spans 15 residues. Looked up from germline, CDR1 is SGHRS and CDR2 is YFSETQ. Unmatched junction bases numbered 6, after V lost 5 bases and J lost 5 bases.

The genes are TRBV28 and TRBJ2-7; TRBD2 agrees at 7 bases. Germline loops: CDR1 MDHEN, CDR2 SYDVKM. The length of the CDR3 is 16 residues. With V trimmed by 5 bases and J by 5 bases, 15 bases remained unmatched. The CDR3 DNA sequence: TGTGCCAGCAGTCCTCGTAGGGGCGGGAGTATGAACGAGCAGTACTTC. This sequence encodes CASSPRRGGSMNEQYF.

The chain recombines TRBV6-6 with TRBJ1-2; D gene uncertain. The CDR3 runs 15 residues. V lost 7 bases to trimming and J lost 4 bases, with 19 bases between them. Per germline, CDR1 MNHNY and CDR2 SVGAGI (reference sequence). CDR3 nucleotides: TGTGCCAGCACCCCCCGTGGCAGGAATGGCTATGGCTACACCTTC. This translates into CASTPRGRNGYGYTF.

The rearrangement uses TRBV30 and TRBJ1-2; tentatively, D is TRBD1 (5 bases). Trimming cost V 0 bases and J 6 bases, with 11 bases left between them. The CDR3 contains 13 residues. CDR1 is GTSNPN, CDR2 SVGIG, per germline (reference sequence). This chain's CDR3 is CAWSVARVDGYTF. CDR3 nucleotide sequence: TGTGCCTGGAGTGTGGCCAGGGTCGATGGCTACACCTTC.

The V gene is TRBV2, the J gene TRBJ2-5; perhaps TRBD2 as D (6 bases). This CDR3 region has 12 residues. Germline assignment: CDR1 SNHLY and CDR2 FYNNEI. Trimming took 3 bases from V and 9 from J, leaving 11 bases between them. CDR3 nucleotide sequence: TGTGCCAGCAGTGAGGAGGGTCGGGCCCAGTACTTC. Residues: CASSEEGRAQYF.

The rearrangement uses TRBV3-1 (or the pseudogene TRBV3-2) and TRBJ2-3; 7 nucleotides line up with TRBD2. The germline CDR1 and CDR2 sequences are LGHDT and YNNKEL (reference sequence). Losses at the gene ends were 3 bases for V and 0 bases for J; bases not matched to a gene: 12. This CDR3 is built from 18 residues. CDR3 bases: TGTGCCAGCAGCCAGTCTAACCCGGGACTACCAAGCACAGATACGCAGTATTTT. Protein product: CASSQSNPGLPSTDTQYF.

V gene TRBV19 combines with J gene TRBJ1-4, with TRBD1 as a possible D gene (5 bases). The ends were cut back, 6 bases at V and 2 bases at J, with 13 bases in the middle. Germline assignment: CDR1 LNHDA and CDR2 SQIVND (reference sequence). The CDR3 has 15 amino acids. DNA for the CDR3: TGTGCCAGTAGCCCTAGGGAGGGGACTAATGAAAAACTGTTTTTT. Its protein is CASSPREGTNEKLFF.